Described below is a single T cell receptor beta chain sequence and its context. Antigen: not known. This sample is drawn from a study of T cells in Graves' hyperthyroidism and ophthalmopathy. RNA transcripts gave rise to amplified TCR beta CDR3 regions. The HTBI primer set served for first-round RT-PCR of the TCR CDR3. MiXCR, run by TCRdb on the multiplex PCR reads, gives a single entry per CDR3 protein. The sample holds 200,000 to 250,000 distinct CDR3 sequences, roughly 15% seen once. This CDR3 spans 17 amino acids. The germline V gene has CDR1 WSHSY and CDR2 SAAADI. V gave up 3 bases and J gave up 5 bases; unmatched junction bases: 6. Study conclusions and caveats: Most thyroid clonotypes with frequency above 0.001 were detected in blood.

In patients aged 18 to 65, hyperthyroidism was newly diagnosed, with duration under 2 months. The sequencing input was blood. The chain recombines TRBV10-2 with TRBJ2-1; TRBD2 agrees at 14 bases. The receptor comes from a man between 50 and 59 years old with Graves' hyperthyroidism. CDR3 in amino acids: CASSDPPGLAGDNEQFF. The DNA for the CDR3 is TGCGCCAGCAGTGATCCTCCGGGACTAGCGGGAGACAATGAGCAGTTCTTC.